The TCR beta chain under discussion was sequenced for a study of CD8+ T cells in alopecia areata. After removal of 5 bases from V and 4 bases from J, the junction contained 8 bases not matched to a gene. Germline CDR1 MNHEY, CDR2 SMNVEV (reference sequence). The CDR3 has 14 residues. TCR sequencing used cDNA made by reverse transcription of extracted RNA. The protocol was immunoSEQ multiplex PCR, while the TCRdb copy is restricted to in-frame clones and leaves out a portion. The sample includes roughly 140,000 clones, 40% to 65% of them seen just once. This receptor was identified in a human donor with alopecia areata. The material sequenced was CD4+ T cells sorted from blood, taken at week 0. The chain carries TRBV27 and TRBJ2-7; TRBD1 matches 7 bases. In nucleotides, the CDR3 is TGTGCCAGCAGTACCGGGACAGAGCTTTACGAGCAGTACTTC. Amino acids: CASSTGTELYEQYF.